These T cell receptor beta chains were read from a single sample in a study of control samples from healthy donors and cancer patients. Method: immunoSEQ multiplex PCR; TCRdb's copy keeps in-frame clones and lacks some. The table lists 130,000 or so clones, 85% to 95% of them singletons. Material for sequencing was PBMCs. The receptor source for this set is a man aged 55 to 70 with colorectal cancer. The CDR3 runs from the conserved cysteine through the conserved F or W. The order of the fields is clone size, D gene, J gene, V gene, CDR3 DNA, CDR3 protein. The D gene is left open where the match is weak. The size field is filled for only some rows; it gives once, few, many or a size class.

-,-,TRBJ1-2,TRBV6-6,TGTGCCAGCAGTTACCGAACAGAGAACTATGGCTACACCTTC,CASSYRTENYGYTF
-,-,TRBJ2-7,TRBV2,TGTGCCAGCACGGAGGGGGGATCCGGCTACGAGCAGTACTTC,CASTEGGSGYEQYF
-,-,TRBJ1-5,TRBV21-1,TGTGCCAGCAGCAAAGAGGCGGGACTTAAACGCCGCCAGCATTTT,CASSKEAGLKRRQHF
-,TRBD2,TRBJ2-5,TRBV4-1,TGCGCCAGCAGCCAAGGAAATAGCGGGGGCCAAGAGACCCAGTACTTC,CASSQGNSGGQETQYF
-,TRBD2,TRBJ2-1,TRBV5-4,TGTGCCAGCGCCCCATCTAGCGGAAGGCAGGATGAGCAGTTCTTC,CASAPSSGRQDEQFF
-,-,TRBJ2-3,TRBV4-3,TGCGCCAGCAGCCAAGGAAACTGGGAGACAGATACGCAGTATTTT,CASSQGNWETDTQYF
-,-,TRBJ1-6,TRBV7-2,TGTGCCAGCAGCTTATCCGGGGGCAATTCACCCCTCCACTTT,CASSLSGGNSPLHF
-,-,TRBJ1-6,TRBV30,TGTGCCTGGAGTGTACTCAGGGCAATAAGCTCCTATAATTCACCCCTCCACTTT,CAWSVLRAISSYNSPLHF
-,TRBD2,TRBJ2-7,TRBV2,TGTGCCAGCAGCCCCACTAGCGGGGGGCCCGGGGAGCAGTACTTC,CASSPTSGGPGEQYF
-,-,TRBJ2-7,TRBV11-2,TGTGCCAGCAGCTTAGATCCTATCCGCGAGCAGTACTTC,CASSLDPIREQYF
-,-,TRBJ2-7,TRBV11-2,TGTGCCAGCAGCTTAGCCGCCCACGAGCAGTACTTC,CASSLAAHEQYF
-,-,TRBJ1-2,TRBV6-5,TGTGCCAGCAGTTACTCGGGGGTAGGAGGCTACACCTTC,CASSYSGVGGYTF
-,TRBD1,TRBJ1-1,TRBV19,TGTGCCAGTAGTTCCGCCGGGACAGGGGTCACTGAAGCTTTCTTT,CASSSAGTGVTEAFF
-,-,TRBJ2-5,TRBV9,TGTGCCAGCACCCCAGGGGGACTGCAAGAGACCCAGTACTTC,CASTPGGLQETQYF
-,TRBD2,TRBJ2-5,TRBV7-2,TGTGCCAGCAGCGAGGGACTAGCCGTAACCCAAGAGACCCAGTACTTC,CASSEGLAVTQETQYF
-,-,TRBJ1-6,TRBV7-2,TGTGCCAGCAGCCCGGAAGGTTGGAATTCACCCCTCCACTTT,CASSPEGWNSPLHF
-,TRBD1,TRBJ1-1,TRBV19,TGTGCCAGTAGTACCCCGGGACAGGGAATGGCCTTGGACACTGAAGCTTTCTTT,CASSTPGQGMALDTEAFF
-,-,TRBJ1-5,TRBV9,TGTGCCAGCAGCGTATCATCAAATCAGCCCCAGCATTTT,CASSVSSNQPQHF
-,-,TRBJ2-7,TRBV28,TGTGCCAGCAGCCAGGACGGATCCTACGAGCAGTACTTC,CASSQDGSYEQYF
-,-,TRBJ1-1,TRBV9,TGTGCCAGCAGCACCCGACCTAACACTGAAGCTTTCTTT,CASSTRPNTEAFF
-,-,TRBJ1-6,TRBV19,TGTGCCAGTAGTATACGGCAGGGCAATTCACCCCTCCACTTT,CASSIRQGNSPLHF
-,-,TRBJ1-4,TRBV2,TGTGCCAGCAGTGGGCGGCAGAATGAAAAACTGTTTTTT,CASSGRQNEKLFF
once,-,TRBJ2-7,TRBV11-2,TGTGCCAGCAGCCTGGGGGTAGGAGACGAGCAGTACTTC,CASSLGVGDEQYF
-,-,TRBJ2-3,TRBV15,TGTGCCACCAGCAGAGATCTGTCAGGGTCAGATACGCAGTATTTT,CATSRDLSGSDTQYF
-,-,TRBJ2-5,TRBV30,TGTGCCTGGAGTGTACTCCGGGGAGAGACCCAGTACTTC,CAWSVLRGETQYF
once,-,TRBJ1-2,TRBV6-1,TGTGCCAGCACAAGAGGGACCAACTATGGCTACACCTTC,CASTRGTNYGYTF
-,-,TRBJ1-4,TRBV25-1,TGTGCCAGCAGTAAGGGGCAGGGGAATGAAAAACTGTTTTTT,CASSKGQGNEKLFF
-,-,TRBJ2-7,TRBV7-8,TGTGCCAGCAGCTTAGGGTCGGGACACGTTTCCTACGAGCAGTACTTC,CASSLGSGHVSYEQYF
-,-,TRBJ1-1,TRBV18,TGTGCCAGCTCACCAACCGGGAGGAGAGCTGGGCGCGCTGAAGCTTTCTTT,CASSPTGRRAGRAEAFF
-,-,TRBJ2-3,TRBV11-2,TGTGCCAGCAGCCCCGGGGGAATCACAGATACGCAGTATTTT,CASSPGGITDTQYF
once,-,TRBJ2-3,TRBV2,TGTGCCAGCAGTGGACCACTGGCCCCCCCAGATACGCAGTATTTT,CASSGPLAPPDTQYF
-,-,TRBJ1-2,TRBV6-5,TGTGCCAGCAGTCCTCGTCGGGACACTAACTATGGCTACACCTTC,CASSPRRDTNYGYTF
-,-,TRBJ2-5,TRBV30,TGTGCCTGGATTTTTCCAGGTAGGACCCCGGAGACCCAGTACTTC,CAWIFPGRTPETQYF